This T cell receptor (beta chain) was recorded in a study of T cell responses to AZD1222 COVID-19 vaccine. Study conclusions and caveats: Seropositive status at baseline applied to only five to seven AZD1222 recipients. Donors were mostly white British, more females; clonal diversity possibly underestimated.

The count of this clone is one. The antigen remains unidentified. TCRdb's copy holds only in-frame clones and misses some; the assay was immunoSEQ multiplex PCR. The repertoire has about 200,000 clones, around nine tenths of them found once; the top ten carry approximately 4%. This CDR3 region has 15 residues. V trimming: 2 bases; J trimming: 5 bases; junction bases outside the gene matches: 5. The V gene's germline CDR1 is MNHEY and CDR2 SVGAGI. The V call is TRBV6-5, the J call TRBJ2-2, with TRBD1 matching 7 bases. This receptor was obtained from an adult who received the MenACWY meningococcal vaccine as a control. Sequenced here: peripheral blood, sampled 28 days after the second dose of the MenACWY control vaccine. The CDR3 is CASSYTTGVTGELFF. The CDR3 region has the DNA TGTGCCAGCAGTTACACCACAGGGGTAACCGGGGAGCTGTTTTTT.